This TCR beta chain is from a study of blood T cell repertoires in COVID-19. Study information: Collection of acute and convalescent COVID-19 samples took place in the United States, Italy and Spain.

The participants were between roughly 18 and 89 years old and came from roughly 25 US areas. Which cohort a participant joined came from the clinical history participants gave. This clone was seen more than once but under ten times. The repertoire was sequenced with immunoSEQ multiplex PCR; TCRdb's copy has only in-frame clones and lacks some. The sample has nearly 300,000 clones, approximately 89% seen once. Germline assignment: CDR1 ENHRY and CDR2 SYGVKD. CDR3 size: 13 residues. V gave up 9 bases and J gave up 5 bases; unmatched junction bases: 7. V gene TRBV10-3 combines with J gene TRBJ1-5; 7 bases fit TRBD1. The receptor was derived from a woman in her 50s who had been exposed to COVID-19. Sequenced input: PBMCs or T cells enriched from blood (not recorded which). This CDR3 is CAISGGFDQPQHF. Here the CDR3 DNA reads TGTGCCATTTCAGGGGGTTTCGATCAGCCCCAGCATTTT.